These 30 T cell receptor beta chains were sequenced from one sample in a study of technical replicates of blood from a handful of donors. Libraries were prepared by immunoSEQ multiplex PCR; TCRdb keeps only in-frame clonotypes and omits some of them. The sample gives under 85,000 clones, 80% to 95% of which show up once; around 0.37% is in the top ten. Sequenced sample: T cells isolated from PBMCs. The receptors shown here come from a human donor in good health.

This CDR3 is CASSGTSSSYNEQFF. As DNA, the CDR3 is TGTGCCAGCAGCGGGACTAGTAGCTCCTACAATGAGCAGTTCTTC. The chain couples TRBV7-3 to TRBJ2-1; 8 nucleotides align to TRBD2. CDR1 is SGHTA and CDR2 is FQGTGA in the germline V gene. J was trimmed by 0 bases and V by 5 bases; bases with no gene match: 3. The CDR3 is made up of 15 amino acids.

The rearrangement uses TRBV5-5 and TRBJ2-7; TRBD2 aligns across 12 bases. In germline, CDR1 is SGHKS, CDR2 YYEKEE (reference sequence). Losses at the gene ends were 6 bases for V and 2 bases for J; bases not matched to a gene: 12. The CDR3 is 17 residues long. CDR3 sequence: CASTLRLAGELPYEQYF. CDR3 nucleotide sequence: TGTGCCAGCACCCTCCGACTAGCGGGAGAGTTGCCCTACGAGCAGTACTTC.

The rearrangement links TRBV28 to TRBJ1-1; D not resolved. V lost 7 bases, J lost 0 bases, and 12 bases lay in between. The CDR3 has 14 residues. CDR1 MDHEN and CDR2 SYDVKM come from the germline V gene. In DNA, the CDR3 is TGTGCCAGCAAGTCTTTCAGGATGAACACTGAAGCTTTCTTT. This sequence encodes CASKSFRMNTEAFF.

This rearrangement joins TRBV5-6 to TRBJ1-1; D gene unclear. V lost 5 bases and J 3 bases, leaving 11 bases between the germline ends. CDR3 size: 13 residues. Germline V gene lookup returns CDR1 SGHDT and CDR2 YYEEEE. CDR3 loop: CASSTREYTEAFF. The CDR3 bases are TGTGCCAGCAGTACTAGAGAGTACACTGAAGCTTTCTTT.

The V gene is TRBV5-6, the J gene TRBJ1-4; 12 bases align to TRBD1. The CDR3 sequence is 16 residues long. Germline V lookup: CDR1 SGHDT, CDR2 YYEEEE. The V segment lost 0 bases and the J segment 7 bases; nucleotides outside the gene matches: 4. Here the CDR3 reads CASSLARGQGAEKLFF. The CDR3 bases are TGTGCCAGCAGCTTGGCTAGGGGACAGGGGGCTGAAAAACTGTTTTTT.

The V and J genes are TRBV4-2 and TRBJ2-1, with D possibly matching TRBD1 (6 bases). CDR3 size: 16 residues. The V gene lost 0 bases and the J gene lost 0 bases, with 9 bases spanning the gap. Germline CDR1 is LGHNA and CDR2 is YNFKEQ. Here the CDR3 DNA reads TGTGCCAGCAGCCAAGATATACAGGGCTCCTACAATGAGCAGTTCTTC. It is translated as CASSQDIQGSYNEQFF.

CDR3 in amino acids: CASSAGLMDEQFF. DNA of the CDR3: TGTGCCAGCAGTGCGGGACTTATGGATGAGCAGTTCTTC. The chain carries TRBV6-5 and TRBJ2-1; maybe TRBD2 (6 bases). V shed 5 bases and J shed 8 bases, with 13 bases lying between them. Per germline, CDR1 MNHEY and CDR2 SVGAGI. The CDR3 is 13 amino acids.

The genes are TRBV2 and TRBJ2-1, with 12 bases matching TRBD2. V trimming: 6 bases; J trimming: 3 bases; junction bases outside the gene matches: 3. In germline, CDR1 is SNHLY, CDR2 FYNNEI. This CDR3 has 15 residues. The CDR3 protein is CASRLGLAGYNEQFF. CDR3 DNA sequence: TGTGCCAGCAGGCTGGGACTAGCGGGCTACAATGAGCAGTTCTTC.

V and J are TRBV5-4 and TRBJ2-1; D is unresolved. This CDR3 has 15 residues. CDR1 is SGHNT, CDR2 YYREEE, per germline (reference sequence). The V gene lost 0 bases and the J gene lost 0 bases, with 7 bases spanning the gap. The CDR3 bases are TGTGCCAGCAGCTTGGTGAGAAGCTCCTACAATGAGCAGTTCTTC. Protein product: CASSLVRSSYNEQFF.

The J gene is TRBJ2-7, the V gene TRBV18; 8 nucleotides line up with TRBD1. This CDR3 has 14 amino acids. V was pared by 5 bases and J by 7 bases, with 10 bases of the junction left unmatched. The germline CDR1 and CDR2 sequences are KGHSH and LQKENI. The CDR3 loop reads CASSSGQGDLEQYF. DNA for the CDR3: TGTGCCAGCTCATCCGGACAGGGAGACTTAGAGCAGTACTTC. The whole variable domain, filled in from reference TRBV18 and TRBJ2-7, reads NAGVMQNPRHLVRRRGQEARLRCSPMKGHSHVYWYRQLPEEGLKFMVYLQKENIIDESGMPKERFSAEFPKEGPSILRIQQVVRGDSAAYFCASSSGQGDLEQYFGPGTRLTVT.

This chain uses TRBV19 with TRBJ2-7; TRBD2 is a possible D gene (6 bases). Germline V gives CDR1 LNHDA, CDR2 SQIVND (reference sequence). With 5 bases removed from V and 6 bases from J, the gap between germline ends came to 11 bases. The CDR3 sequence is 12 residues long. The CDR3 sequence is CASSPPGAEQYF. The CDR3 DNA sequence: TGTGCCAGTAGTCCTCCGGGAGCCGAGCAGTACTTC.

The rearrangement joins TRBV4-2 to TRBJ2-7; the D gene is possibly TRBD1 (6 bases). This CDR3 contains 14 residues. Deletions cut 5 bases from V and 4 bases from J, with 15 bases between. Germline V gene sequence: CDR1 LGHNA, CDR2 YNFKEQ. This CDR3 is CASSFRGGPYEQYF. The DNA of the CDR3 is TGTGCCAGCAGCTTCAGGGGCGGGCCTTACGAGCAGTACTTC.

V gene TRBV5-8 combines with J gene TRBJ2-2; no reliable D call. V was pared by 4 bases and J by 0 bases, with 10 bases between. The CDR3 contains 15 residues. CDR1 SGHTS and CDR2 YDEGEE come from the germline V gene. CDR3 nucleotides: TGTGCCAGCAGCCCTAAATACTCGAACACCGGGGAGCTGTTTTTT. Translated, it gives CASSPKYSNTGELFF.

The V call is TRBV6-6, the J call TRBJ1-2; 7 bases match TRBD1. Trimming cost V 5 bases and J 10 bases; bases outside gene matches: 10. This CDR3 contains 13 residues. The germline gives CDR1 MNHNY, CDR2 SVGAGI (reference sequence). The chain's CDR3 is CASSPDGTATYTF. The CDR3 coding sequence is TGTGCCAGCAGTCCCGATGGGACAGCCACCTACACCTTC.

The V call is TRBV5-4, the J call TRBJ2-5; 7 bases fit TRBD2. The CDR3 is made up of 14 amino acids. Trimming at V came to 6 bases and at J to 5 bases, leaving 10 bases not matched to a gene. CDR1 is SGHNT and CDR2 is YYREEE in the germline V gene (reference sequence). DNA for the CDR3: TGTGCCAGCACTAAGGGACTATCCCAGGAGACCCAGTACTTC. Translation gives CASTKGLSQETQYF.

This chain uses TRBV13 with TRBJ2-5, with TRBD2 as a possible D gene (5 bases). Between the trimmed V and J ends, which lost 5 bases and 2 bases, there was a span of 9 bases. From germline, CDR1 is PRHDT and CDR2 FYEKMQ (reference sequence). This CDR3 region has 13 residues. CDR3 protein: CASSQLGQETQYF. DNA of the CDR3: TGTGCCAGCAGCCAACTAGGACAAGAGACCCAGTACTTC.

The chain recombines TRBV4-2 with TRBJ2-3; 14 bases are a match to TRBD2. After removal of 4 bases from V and 5 bases from J, the junction contained 5 bases not matched to a gene. CDR3 length equals 16 residues. The V gene's germline CDR1 is LGHNA and CDR2 YNFKEQ. The chain's CDR3 is CASSRGLAGGGDTQYF. For the CDR3, the DNA is TGTGCCAGCAGCCGCGGACTAGCGGGAGGAGGAGATACGCAGTATTTT.

The genes are TRBV4-3 and TRBJ2-7; D is perhaps TRBD1 (6 bases). V was trimmed by 1 base and J by 2 bases, leaving 9 bases between them. The CDR3 spans 14 residues. CDR1 LGHNA and CDR2 YSLEER come from the germline V gene. CDR3 DNA: TGCGCCAGCAGCCAAGGGACAGCGACCTACGAGCAGTACTTC. Encoded protein: CASSQGTATYEQYF.

This chain joins TRBV7-9 and TRBJ1-1, with D tentatively TRBD1 (5 bases). Germline lookup yields CDR1 SEHNR and CDR2 FQNEAQ (reference sequence). The CDR3 is 15 amino acids. Trimming stripped 5 bases from V and 4 bases from J, with 17 bases between. CDR3 loop: CASSDGTSWVTEAFF. The CDR3 nucleotides read TGTGCCAGCAGCGATGGGACTTCTTGGGTCACTGAAGCTTTCTTT. Drawing the rest from reference TRBV7-9 and TRBJ1-1, the complete variable domain is DTGVSQNPRHKITKRGQNVTFRCDPISEHNRLYWYRQTLGQGPEFLTYFQNEAQLEKSRLLSDRFSAERPKGSFSTLEIQRTEQGDSAMYLCASSDGTSWVTEAFFGQGTRLTVV.

CDR3 protein: CASSDRWTSGNGADTQYF. The CDR3 DNA reads as TGTGCCAGCAGTGACCGCTGGACTAGCGGGAATGGGGCAGATACGCAGTATTTT. This sequence joins TRBV6-1 and TRBJ2-3; 12 nucleotides line up with TRBD2. The ends lost 3 bases at V and 4 bases at J; junction bases unmatched: 11. The CDR3 covers 18 residues. The germline V gene encodes CDR1 MNHNS and CDR2 SASEGT.

This chain uses TRBV27 with TRBJ1-3; D is ambiguous. The CDR3 totals 14 residues. V gave up 0 bases and J gave up 8 bases, with 11 bases separating them. The germline V gene has CDR1 MNHEY and CDR2 SMNVEV (reference sequence). The CDR3 coding sequence is TGTGCCAGCAGTTTATCCCCGAGGTCAGACACCATATATTTT. The encoded protein is CASSLSPRSDTIYF.

The gene calls are TRBV30 and TRBJ1-4, with TRBD1 as a possible D gene (6 bases). The germline gives CDR1 GTSNPN, CDR2 SVGIG (reference sequence). This CDR3 spans 15 amino acids. The germline V and J ends were trimmed by 2 bases and 9 bases, with 19 bases remaining between them. This CDR3 is CAWSSVGGAFQKLFF. The CDR3 DNA reads as TGTGCCTGGAGTTCAGTTGGGGGCGCGTTTCAAAAACTGTTTTTT.

V usage is TRBV19 and J usage is TRBJ2-3; tentative D call: TRBD1 (5 bases). Germline loops: CDR1 LNHDA, CDR2 SQIVND (reference sequence). The CDR3 has 12 amino acids. Trimming took off 8 bases at V and 5 bases at J, with 11 bases between the two ends. The CDR3 region has the DNA TGTGCCAGTTCAGGGTTAATAGATACGCAGTATTTT. Translation gives CASSGLIDTQYF.

This rearrangement joins TRBV6-5 to TRBJ1-2; tentatively, D is TRBD1 (5 bases). Germline values: CDR1 MNHEY, CDR2 SVGAGI. This CDR3 is built from 16 residues. Between the trimmed V and J ends, which lost 2 bases and 8 bases, there was a span of 21 bases. CDR3 residues: CASSYNLRDGGQGYTF. For the CDR3, the DNA is TGTGCCAGCAGTTACAACCTCCGGGACGGAGGGCAAGGCTACACCTTC.

This clone has just one count. The chain links TRBV5-6 to TRBJ2-7, with a weak D call TRBD2 (6 bases). V lost 4 bases and J 7 bases, leaving 18 bases between the germline ends. Germline V CDR1 and CDR2: SGHDT, YYEEEE. This CDR3 comprises 14 residues. CDR3 in amino acids: CASSGDFSLREQYF. As DNA, the CDR3 is TGTGCCAGCAGCGGGGACTTTTCCCTGCGAGAGCAGTACTTC.

The chain couples TRBV27 to TRBJ2-7, with TRBD1 matching over 10 bases. In germline, CDR1 is MNHEY, CDR2 SMNVEV (reference sequence). The J segment lost 6 bases and the V segment lost 5 bases, leaving 13 bases of the junction unmatched. This CDR3 has 16 residues. The CDR3 protein is CASSRGSGTGVSEQYF. DNA for the CDR3: TGTGCCAGCAGTCGAGGGTCCGGGACAGGGGTCAGCGAGCAGTACTTC.

V gene TRBV5-6 combines with J gene TRBJ1-4, with 8 positions matching TRBD1. The trim removed 3 bases at V and 4 bases at J, leaving 5 bases unmatched. CDR1 SGHDT and CDR2 YYEEEE come from the germline V gene. The CDR3 has 15 amino acids. CDR3 loop: CASSSDRAGNEKLFF. The CDR3, as DNA: TGTGCCAGCAGCTCGGACAGGGCGGGTAATGAAAAACTGTTTTTT.

The rearrangement joins TRBV7-2 to TRBJ1-5; a weak D match, TRBD1 (5 bases). V shed 1 base and J shed 9 bases, with 10 bases lying between them. The CDR3 spans 13 residues. Per germline, CDR1 SGHTA and CDR2 FQGNSA. The CDR3 reads CASSLGDLAPQHF. As DNA, the CDR3 is TGTGCCAGCAGCTTAGGGGACTTGGCGCCCCAGCATTTT. Full variable domain (outside the CDR3, taken from reference TRBV7-2 and TRBJ1-5): GAGVSQSPSNKVTEKGKDVELRCDPISGHTALYWYRQSLGQGLEFLIYFQGNSAPDKSGLPSDRFSAERTGGSVSTLTIQRTQQEDSAVYLCASSLGDLAPQHFGDGTRLSIL.

The J gene is TRBJ2-3, the V gene TRBV27, with a weak D call TRBD1 (6 bases). The V end was cut by 6 bases, the J end by 5 bases, with 15 bases between. CDR3 length: 14 amino acids. Germline V gene data show CDR1 as MNHEY and CDR2 as SMNVEV (reference sequence). The CDR3 here is CASSPFGQRDTQYF. The CDR3 region has the DNA TGTGCCAGCAGCCCCTTCGGACAGCGAGATACGCAGTATTTT.

V usage is TRBV9 and J usage is TRBJ1-1; possibly TRBD1 for D (6 bases). V gave up 0 bases and J gave up 2 bases, with 11 bases separating them. The V gene's germline CDR1 is SGDLS and CDR2 YYNGEE. CDR3 size: 15 residues. CDR3 coding DNA: TGTGCCAGCAGCGTAGAAGGGGGGGTTAACACTGAAGCTTTCTTT. It yields the protein CASSVEGGVNTEAFF. Drawing the rest from reference TRBV9 and TRBJ1-1, the complete variable domain is DSGVTQTPKHLITATGQRVTLRCSPRSGDLSVYWYQQSLDQGLQFLIQYYNGEERAKGNILERFSAQQFPDLHSELNLSSLELGDSALYFCASSVEGGVNTEAFFGQGTRLTVV.